This TCR beta chain came from a study of OX40 agonist ivuxolimab in advanced cancers. Findings and limits, study-wide: CD4+ and CD8+ T cells in blood underwent clonal expansion by week 6 at 0.1 to 3.0 mg/kg.

V was pared by 8 bases and J by 7 bases, with 12 bases of the junction left unmatched. The CDR3 totals 15 residues. Germline-derived CDR1 and CDR2 are MDHEN and SYDVKM. Produced via immunoSEQ multiplex PCR; TCRdb's table is partial and in-frame only. The data show approximately 32,000 clones, over 85% seen once. As regards this clone: Its antigen is not known.

Sequencing was performed on CD4+ or CD8+ T cells sorted from blood, taken in a trial of the OX40 agonist ivuxolimab. V and J are TRBV28 and TRBJ2-1; 9 bases fit TRBD2. The sequence was collected from an adult with an advanced solid tumor such as melanoma, head and neck, liver or kidney cancer. The CDR3 nucleotides read TGTGCCAGCGGATTGAGGGCTAGCGGGAAAAATGAGCAGTTCTTC. Translated, it gives CASGLRASGKNEQFF.